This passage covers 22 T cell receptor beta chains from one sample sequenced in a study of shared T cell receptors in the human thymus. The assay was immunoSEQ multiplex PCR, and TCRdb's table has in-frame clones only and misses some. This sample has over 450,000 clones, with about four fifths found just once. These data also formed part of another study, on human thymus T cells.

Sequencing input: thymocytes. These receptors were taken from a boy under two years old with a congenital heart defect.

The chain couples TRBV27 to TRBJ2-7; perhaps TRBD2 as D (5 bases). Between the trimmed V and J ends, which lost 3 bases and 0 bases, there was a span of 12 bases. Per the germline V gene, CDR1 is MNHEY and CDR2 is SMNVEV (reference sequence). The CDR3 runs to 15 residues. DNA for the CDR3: TGTGCCAGCAGTTTGTCCGGGGTCAGCTCCTACGAGCAGTACTTC. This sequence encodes CASSLSGVSSYEQYF.

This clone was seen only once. The chain's CDR3 is CASSPGAGTGELFF. The CDR3 nucleotides read TGTGCCAGCAGCCCCGGGGCGGGAACCGGGGAGCTGTTTTTT. This chain connects TRBV11-2 to TRBJ2-2; D is perhaps TRBD2 (6 bases). The germline V gene has CDR1 SGHAT and CDR2 FQNNGV. This CDR3 region has 14 residues. The ends were cut back, 5 bases at V and 5 bases at J, with 12 bases in the middle.

In nucleotides, the CDR3 is TGCGCCAGCAGTGTGACCCCGGGACAGGGGGAAAGGTACGAGCAGTACTTC. This encodes CASSVTPGQGERYEQYF. The gene calls are TRBV10-1 and TRBJ2-7; 11 bases are a match to TRBD1. V shed 4 bases, J shed 4 bases, and the junction held 12 bases outside the gene matches. The germline V gene has CDR1 WNHNN and CDR2 SYGVQD (reference sequence). The CDR3 is 17 residues long.

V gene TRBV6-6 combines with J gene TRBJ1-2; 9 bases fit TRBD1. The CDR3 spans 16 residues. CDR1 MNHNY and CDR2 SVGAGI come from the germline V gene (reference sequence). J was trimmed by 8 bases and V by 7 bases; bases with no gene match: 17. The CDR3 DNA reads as TGTGCCAGCAACCCCGGGACAGGGTATTTCAAGCGCGGCTACACCTTC. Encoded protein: CASNPGTGYFKRGYTF.

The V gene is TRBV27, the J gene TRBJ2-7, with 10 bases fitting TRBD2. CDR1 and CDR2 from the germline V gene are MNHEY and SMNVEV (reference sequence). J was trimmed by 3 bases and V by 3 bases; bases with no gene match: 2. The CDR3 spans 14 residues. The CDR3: CASSLLAGVYEQYF. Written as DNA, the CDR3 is TGTGCCAGCAGTTTGCTAGCGGGAGTCTACGAGCAGTACTTC.

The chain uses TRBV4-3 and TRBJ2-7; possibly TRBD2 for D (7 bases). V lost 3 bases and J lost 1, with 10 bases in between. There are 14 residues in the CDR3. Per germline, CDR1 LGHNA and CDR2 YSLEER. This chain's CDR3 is CASSQGGRSYEQYF. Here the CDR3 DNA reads TGCGCCAGCAGCCAGGGGGGGCGGTCCTACGAGCAGTACTTC.

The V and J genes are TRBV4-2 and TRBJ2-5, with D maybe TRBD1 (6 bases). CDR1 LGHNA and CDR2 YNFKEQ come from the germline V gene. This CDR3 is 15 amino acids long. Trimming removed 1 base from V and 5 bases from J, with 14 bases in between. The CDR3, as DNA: TGTGCCAGCAGCCAAGTGCCAGGGGCGTTGGAGACCCAGTACTTC. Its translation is CASSQVPGALETQYF.

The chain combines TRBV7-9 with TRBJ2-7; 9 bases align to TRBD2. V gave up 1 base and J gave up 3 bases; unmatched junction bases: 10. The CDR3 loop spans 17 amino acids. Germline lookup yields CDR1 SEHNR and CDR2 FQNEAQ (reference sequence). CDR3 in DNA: TGTGCCAGCAGCTTAGACGGTGGGCGGGAGGGCGGCTACGAGCAGTACTTC. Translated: CASSLDGGREGGYEQYF.

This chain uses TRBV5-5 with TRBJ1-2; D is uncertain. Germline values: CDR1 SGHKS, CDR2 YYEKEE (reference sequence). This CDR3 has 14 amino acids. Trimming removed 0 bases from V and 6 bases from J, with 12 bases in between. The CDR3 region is CASSLDLGRDGYTF. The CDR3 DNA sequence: TGTGCCAGCAGCTTGGATTTAGGGAGGGATGGCTACACCTTC.

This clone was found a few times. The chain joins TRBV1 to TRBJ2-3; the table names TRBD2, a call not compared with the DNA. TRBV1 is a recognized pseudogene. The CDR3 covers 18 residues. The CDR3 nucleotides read TGCACCAGCAGCCAAGACCCCTCACTAGCACCTAGCACAGATACGCAGTATTTT. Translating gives CTSSQDPSLAPSTDTQYF.

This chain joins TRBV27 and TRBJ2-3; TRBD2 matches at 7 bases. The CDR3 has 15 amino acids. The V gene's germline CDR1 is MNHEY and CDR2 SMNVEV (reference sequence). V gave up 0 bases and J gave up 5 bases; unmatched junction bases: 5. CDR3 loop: CASSLSGGRGDTQYF. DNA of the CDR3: TGTGCCAGCAGTTTATCTGGCGGGAGAGGAGATACGCAGTATTTT.

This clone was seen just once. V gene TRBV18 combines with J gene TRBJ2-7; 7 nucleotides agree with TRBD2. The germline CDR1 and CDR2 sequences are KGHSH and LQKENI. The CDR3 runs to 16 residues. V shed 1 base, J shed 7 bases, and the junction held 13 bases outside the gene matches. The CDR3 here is CASSPLPVGREEEQYF. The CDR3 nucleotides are TGTGCCAGCTCACCACTCCCTGTGGGCCGGGAGGAAGAGCAGTACTTC.

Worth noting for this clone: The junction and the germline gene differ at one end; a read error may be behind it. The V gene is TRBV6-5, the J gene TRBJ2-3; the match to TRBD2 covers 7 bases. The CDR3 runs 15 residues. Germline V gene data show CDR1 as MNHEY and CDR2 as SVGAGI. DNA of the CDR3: TGTGCCAGCAGTCACTCTAGCGGATACACAGATACGCAGTATTTT. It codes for CASSHSSGYTDTQYF.

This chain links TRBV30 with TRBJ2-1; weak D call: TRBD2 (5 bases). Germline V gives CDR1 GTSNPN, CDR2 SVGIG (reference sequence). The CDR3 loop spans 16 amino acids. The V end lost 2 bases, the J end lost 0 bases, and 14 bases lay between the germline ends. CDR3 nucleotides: TGTGCCTGGAGTCCCCCGAGAGGGAGCTCCTACAATGAGCAGTTCTTC. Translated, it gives CAWSPPRGSSYNEQFF.

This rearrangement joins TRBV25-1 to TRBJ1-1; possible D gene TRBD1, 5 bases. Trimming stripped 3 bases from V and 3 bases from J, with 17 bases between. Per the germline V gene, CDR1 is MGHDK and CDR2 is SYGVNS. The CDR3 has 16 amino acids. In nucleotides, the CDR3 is TGTGCCAGCAGTGACGGGGACTCCCTCCAGGACACTGAAGCTTTCTTT. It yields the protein CASSDGDSLQDTEAFF.

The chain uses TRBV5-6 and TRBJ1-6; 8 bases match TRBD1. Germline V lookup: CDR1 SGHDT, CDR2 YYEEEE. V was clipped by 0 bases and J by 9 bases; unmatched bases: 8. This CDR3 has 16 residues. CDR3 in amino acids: CASSLASQGASSPLHF. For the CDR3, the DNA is TGTGCCAGCAGCTTGGCCTCCCAGGGGGCCAGTTCACCCCTCCACTTT.

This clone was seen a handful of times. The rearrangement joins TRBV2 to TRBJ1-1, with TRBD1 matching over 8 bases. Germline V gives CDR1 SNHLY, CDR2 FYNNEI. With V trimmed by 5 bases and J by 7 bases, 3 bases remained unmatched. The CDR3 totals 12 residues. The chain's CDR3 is CASSRTGLEAFF. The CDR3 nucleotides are TGTGCCAGCAGTAGGACAGGGCTTGAAGCTTTCTTT.

The DNA for the CDR3 is TGTGCCAGCAGCCAAGCTATGGGGCTTAACACCGGGGAGCTGTTTTTT. Translating it yields CASSQAMGLNTGELFF. The rearrangement uses TRBV14 and TRBJ2-2, with D possibly TRBD1 on 5 matching bases. This CDR3 is built from 16 residues. In germline, CDR1 is SGHDN, CDR2 FVKESK. Trimming pared 1 base from V and 2 bases from J, leaving 11 bases between.

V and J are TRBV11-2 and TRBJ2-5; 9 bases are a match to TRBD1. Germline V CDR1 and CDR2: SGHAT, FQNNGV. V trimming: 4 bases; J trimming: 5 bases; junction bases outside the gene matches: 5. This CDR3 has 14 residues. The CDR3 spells CASSSDRGTETQYF. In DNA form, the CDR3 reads TGTGCCAGCAGCTCGGACAGGGGAACGGAGACCCAGTACTTC.

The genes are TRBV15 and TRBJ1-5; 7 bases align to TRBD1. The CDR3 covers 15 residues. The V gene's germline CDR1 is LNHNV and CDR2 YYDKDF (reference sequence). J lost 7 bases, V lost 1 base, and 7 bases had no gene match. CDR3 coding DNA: TGTGCCACCAGCAGAGCCACAGGGGACAACCAGCCCCAGCATTTT. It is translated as CATSRATGDNQPQHF.

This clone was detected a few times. The CDR3 DNA sequence: TGTGCCAGCAGCTTAGGGGCAGCCTATAATGAAAAACTGTTTTTT. It encodes CASSLGAAYNEKLFF. The chain uses TRBV7-2 and TRBJ1-4, with D unresolved. Germline CDR1 and CDR2: SGHTA and FQGNSA. CDR3 length equals 15 residues. The ends were cut back, 1 base at V and 4 bases at J, with 10 bases in the middle. Complete variable domain (other parts from reference TRBV7-2 and TRBJ1-4): GAGVSQSPSNKVTEKGKDVELRCDPISGHTALYWYRQSLGQGLEFLIYFQGNSAPDKSGLPSDRFSAERTGGSVSTLTIQRTQQEDSAVYLCASSLGAAYNEKLFFGSGTQLSVL.

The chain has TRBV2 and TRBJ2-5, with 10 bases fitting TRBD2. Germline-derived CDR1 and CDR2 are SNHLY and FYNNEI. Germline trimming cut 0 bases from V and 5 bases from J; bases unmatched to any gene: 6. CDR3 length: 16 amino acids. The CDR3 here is CASSEAAGGPRETQYF. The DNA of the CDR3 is TGTGCCAGCAGTGAAGCAGCGGGAGGGCCGAGGGAGACCCAGTACTTC.